The entry that follows covers one TCR beta chain sequence. The assay was immunoSEQ multiplex PCR, and TCRdb's table has in-frame clones only and misses some. The sample lists 300,000 to 400,000 clones; 86% were seen once. These data are taken from a study of blood T cell repertoires in COVID-19. In the study overall: COVID-19 samples from acute and convalescent phases originated in the United States, Italy and Spain.

The CDR3 loop spans 16 amino acids. CDR1 is SGHRS and CDR2 is YFSETQ in the germline V gene. Trimming cost V 0 bases and J 2 bases, with 13 bases left between them. During active infection, Seattle patients enrolled and were then monitored through disease. Sequencing input: peripheral blood. The clonotype was recovered from a woman aged 60-75 years with COVID-19, enrolled during active disease. The rearrangement joins TRBV5-1 to TRBJ2-3, with D maybe TRBD1 (5 bases). The CDR3 protein is CASSLGSGPNTDTQYF. CDR3 sequence (DNA): TGCGCCAGCAGCTTGGGGTCAGGGCCTAACACAGATACGCAGTATTTT.